This passage covers 13 T cell receptor beta chains from one sample sequenced in a study of T cells in localized non-small cell lung cancer. This table comes from immunoSEQ multiplex PCR, and its TCRdb copy is limited to in-frame clones, with some not included. The data contain about 4,600 clones, roughly 30% of them singletons. Material: lung tumor tissue, obtained before any cancer treatment. The receptors here all came from a man aged 35-75 years with stage II lung adenocarcinoma.

This chain connects TRBV6-8 to TRBJ2-7, with D unclear. Trimming cost V 0 bases and J 4 bases, with 7 bases left between them. The CDR3 consists of 13 residues. The germline gives CDR1 MNHGY, CDR2 SAAAGT. The CDR3 DNA is TGTGCCAGCAGTTACTCGTCACTTTACGAGCAGTACTTC. Residues: CASSYSSLYEQYF.

This clone was seen more than once but under ten times. J is TRBJ1-1 and V is TRBV19; possibly TRBD1 for D (5 bases). V was trimmed by 4 bases and J by 8 bases, leaving 17 bases between them. In germline, CDR1 is LNHDA, CDR2 SQIVND (reference sequence). CDR3 length: 14 amino acids. The CDR3 loop reads CASSSTGADWEAFF. Written as DNA, the CDR3 is TGTGCCAGTAGTAGCACCGGGGCCGACTGGGAAGCTTTCTTT. Full variable domain (outside the CDR3, taken from reference TRBV19 and TRBJ1-1): DGGITQSPKYLFRKEGQNVTLSCEQNLNHDAMYWYRQDPGQGLRLIYYSQIVNDFQKGDIAEGYSVSREKKESFPLTVTSAQKNPTAFYLCASSSTGADWEAFFGQGTRLTVV.

In this sample, this clone turned up once. This chain joins TRBV28 and TRBJ1-1; no firm D call. CDR1 and CDR2 (germline): MDHEN, SYDVKM. The CDR3 has 14 residues. Trimming cost V 5 bases and J 0 bases, with 10 bases left between them. CDR3 sequence (DNA): TGTGCCAGCAGTCCCGGCATACTGAACACTGAAGCTTTCTTT. Its protein is CASSPGILNTEAFF.

The chain employs TRBV14 and TRBJ2-3; no definite D call. V was pared by 8 bases and J by 2 bases, with 5 bases between. Germline CDR1 SGHDN, CDR2 FVKESK. The CDR3 sequence is 11 residues long. The CDR3 region is CASAYTDTQYF. Here the CDR3 DNA reads TGTGCCAGCGCCTACACAGATACGCAGTATTTT. Drawing the rest from reference TRBV14 and TRBJ2-3, the complete variable domain is EAGVTQFPSHSVIEKGQTVTLRCDPISGHDNLYWYRRVMGKEIKFLLHFVKESKQDESGMPNNRFLAERTGGTYSTLKVQPAELEDSGVYFCASAYTDTQYFGPGTRLTVL.

V usage is TRBV11-3 and J usage is TRBJ1-1; D possibly corresponds to TRBD1 (6 bases). This CDR3 comprises 15 residues. The germline V gene encodes CDR1 SGHNT and CDR2 YENEEA. V was pared by 3 bases and J by 8 bases, with 19 bases between. The CDR3 spells CASSLSWDNLPEAFF. The CDR3 DNA reads as TGTGCCAGCAGCTTGAGCTGGGACAACCTCCCAGAAGCTTTCTTT. The full variable domain, rest sourced from reference TRBV11-3 and TRBJ1-1, is EAGVVQSPRYKIIEKKQPVAFWCNPISGHNTLYWYLQNLGQGPELLIRYENEEAVDDSQLPKDRFSAERLKGVDSTLKIQPAELGDSAVYLCASSLSWDNLPEAFFGQGTRLTVV.

Only a few counts were recorded for this clone. This chain joins TRBV5-1 and TRBJ2-4, with TRBD2 matching 7 bases. V was pared by 4 bases and J by 11 bases, with 12 bases of the junction left unmatched. The germline gives CDR1 SGHRS, CDR2 YFSETQ. The CDR3 loop spans 14 amino acids. Written as DNA, the CDR3 is TGCGCCAGCAGCCAAGACGGGACTAAAGGGGTTCAGTACTTC. Residues: CASSQDGTKGVQYF.

This CDR3 is CASSPTTRTSGSWDNEQFF. CDR3 bases: TGTGCCAGCAGTCCTACGACGCGGACTAGCGGGAGCTGGGACAATGAGCAGTTCTTC. The chain combines TRBV6-8 with TRBJ2-1; TRBD2 agrees at 13 bases. The CDR3 runs 19 residues. The V segment lost 5 bases and the J segment 5 bases; nucleotides outside the gene matches: 15. Germline-derived CDR1 and CDR2 are MNHGY and SAAAGT.

This clone was counted between two and nine times. The J gene is TRBJ1-1, the V gene TRBV7-5. TRBV7-5 is assigned pseudogene status. This CDR3 has 15 residues. The DNA for the CDR3 is TGTGCCAGCAGCTTGGGGGGCCTCCGTTCCACTGAAGCTTTCTTT. Amino acid sequence: CASSLGGLRSTEAFF.

This clone has only a few counts. The V gene is TRBV6-8, the J gene TRBJ2-7; perhaps TRBD1 as D (5 bases). Germline loops: CDR1 MNHGY, CDR2 SAAAGT. V shed 7 bases and J shed 5 bases, with 21 bases lying between them. This CDR3 comprises 15 residues. The CDR3 is CASNGGRASLDEQYF. The CDR3 DNA is TGTGCCAGCAACGGTGGCAGGGCAAGTTTGGACGAGCAGTACTTC.

J is TRBJ1-5 and V is TRBV19; D gene uncertain. This CDR3 contains 16 residues. CDR1 and CDR2 (germline): LNHDA, SQIVND (reference sequence). Trimming shortened V by 6 bases and J by 3 bases, and 18 bases separated the two germline ends. In DNA form, the CDR3 reads TGTGCCAGTAGCAGACCGGATACCTGGGACAATCAGCCCCAGCATTTT. Translated: CASSRPDTWDNQPQHF.

This chain links TRBV6-8 with TRBJ2-5; weak D call: TRBD1 (5 bases). CDR1 and CDR2 (germline): MNHGY, SAAAGT. The CDR3 sequence is 12 residues long. The germline V and J ends were trimmed by 8 bases and 3 bases, with 10 bases remaining between them. The CDR3: CASGAAEETQYF. The CDR3 DNA reads TGTGCCAGCGGGGCGGCAGAAGAGACCCAGTACTTC.

This rearrangement joins TRBV28 to TRBJ1-5; the D is unclear. V gave up 4 bases and J gave up 5 bases, with 9 bases separating them. The CDR3 has 13 amino acids. Germline V gives CDR1 MDHEN, CDR2 SYDVKM. The CDR3 reads CASSSYLDQPQHF. Here the CDR3 DNA reads TGTGCCAGCAGTTCTTATCTGGATCAGCCCCAGCATTTT.

This clone was picked up one time. The chain joins TRBV5-1 to TRBJ2-1, with a weak D call TRBD2 (6 bases). The V gene's germline CDR1 is SGHRS and CDR2 YFSETQ. The CDR3 has 16 amino acids. V lost 5 bases to trimming and J lost 9 bases, with 24 bases between them. CDR3 sequence (DNA): TGCGCCAGCAGGGATGGTGCGGGGACGGCAGAGGGTGAGCAGTTCTTC. Translation: CASRDGAGTAEGEQFF. Full variable domain (outside the CDR3, taken from reference TRBV5-1 and TRBJ2-1): KAGVTQTPRYLIKTRGQQVTLSCSPISGHRSVSWYQQTPGQGLQFLFEYFSETQRNKGNFPGRFSGRQFSNSRSEMNVSTLELGDSALYLCASRDGAGTAEGEQFFGPGTRLTVL.